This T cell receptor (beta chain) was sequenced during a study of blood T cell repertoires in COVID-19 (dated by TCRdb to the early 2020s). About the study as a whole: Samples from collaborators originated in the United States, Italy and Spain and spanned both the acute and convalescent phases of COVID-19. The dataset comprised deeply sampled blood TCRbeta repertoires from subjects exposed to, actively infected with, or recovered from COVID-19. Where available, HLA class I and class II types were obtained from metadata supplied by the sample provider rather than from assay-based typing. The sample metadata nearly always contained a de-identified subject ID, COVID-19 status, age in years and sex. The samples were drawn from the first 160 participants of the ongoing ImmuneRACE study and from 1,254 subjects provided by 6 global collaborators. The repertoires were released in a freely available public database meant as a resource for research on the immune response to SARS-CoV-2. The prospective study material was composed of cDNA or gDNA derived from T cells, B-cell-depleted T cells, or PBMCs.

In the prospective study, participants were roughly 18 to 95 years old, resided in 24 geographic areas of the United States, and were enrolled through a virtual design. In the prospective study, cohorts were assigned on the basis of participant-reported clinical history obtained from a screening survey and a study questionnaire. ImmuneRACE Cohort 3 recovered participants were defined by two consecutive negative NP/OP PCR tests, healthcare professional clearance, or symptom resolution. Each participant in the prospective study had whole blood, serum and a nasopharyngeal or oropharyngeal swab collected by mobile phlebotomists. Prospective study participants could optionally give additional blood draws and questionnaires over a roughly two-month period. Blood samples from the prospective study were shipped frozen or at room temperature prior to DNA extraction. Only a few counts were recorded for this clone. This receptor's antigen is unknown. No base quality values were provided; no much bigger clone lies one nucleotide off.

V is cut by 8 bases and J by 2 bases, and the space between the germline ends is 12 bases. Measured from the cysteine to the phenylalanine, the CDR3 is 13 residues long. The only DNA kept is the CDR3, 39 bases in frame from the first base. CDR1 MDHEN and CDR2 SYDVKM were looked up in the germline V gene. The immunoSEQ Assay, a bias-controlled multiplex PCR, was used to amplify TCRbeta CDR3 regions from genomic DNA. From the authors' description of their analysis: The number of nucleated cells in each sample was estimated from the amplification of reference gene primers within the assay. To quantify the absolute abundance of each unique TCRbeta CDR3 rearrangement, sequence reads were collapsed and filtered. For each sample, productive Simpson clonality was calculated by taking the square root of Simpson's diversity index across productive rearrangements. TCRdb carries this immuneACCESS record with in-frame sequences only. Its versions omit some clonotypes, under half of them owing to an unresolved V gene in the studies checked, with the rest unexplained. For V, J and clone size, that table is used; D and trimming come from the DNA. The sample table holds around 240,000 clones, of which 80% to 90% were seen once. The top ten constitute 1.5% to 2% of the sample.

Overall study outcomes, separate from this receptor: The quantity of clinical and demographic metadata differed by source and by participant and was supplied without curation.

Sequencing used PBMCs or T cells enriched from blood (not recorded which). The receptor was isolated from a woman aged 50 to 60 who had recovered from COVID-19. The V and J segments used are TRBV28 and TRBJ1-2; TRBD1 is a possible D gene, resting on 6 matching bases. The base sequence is TGTGCCAGCTTACAGGGCCGAAACTATGGCTACACCTTC. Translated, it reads CASLQGRNYGYTF.